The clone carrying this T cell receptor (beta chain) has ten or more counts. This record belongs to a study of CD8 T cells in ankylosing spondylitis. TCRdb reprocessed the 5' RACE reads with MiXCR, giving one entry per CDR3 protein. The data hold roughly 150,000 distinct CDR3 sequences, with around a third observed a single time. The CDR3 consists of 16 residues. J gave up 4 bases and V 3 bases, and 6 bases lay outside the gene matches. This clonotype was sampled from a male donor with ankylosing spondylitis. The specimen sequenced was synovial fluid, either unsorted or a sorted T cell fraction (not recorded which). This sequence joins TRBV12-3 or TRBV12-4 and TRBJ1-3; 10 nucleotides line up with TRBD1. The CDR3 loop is CASSLGQGRSGNTIYF. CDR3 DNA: TGTGCCAGCAGTTTGGGACAGGGGCGATCGGGAAACACCATATATTTT.